The T cell receptor beta chain described here comes from a study of a mutant IDH1 vaccine in newly diagnosed glioma. At the level of the study: The treated group averaged approximately 42 years old and was roughly 62% male, about 40% female.

Notes on this clone: The antigen is undetermined.

Time point of the sample: week 47, end of study. What each vaccine dose contained was 300 ug of mutant IDH1 20-mer peptide, accompanied by topical imiquimod. This CDR3 contains 15 residues. Germline V gene lookup returns CDR1 SQVTM and CDR2 ANQGSEA. The ends were cut back, 4 bases at V and 6 bases at J, with 21 bases in the middle. Here immunoSEQ multiplex PCR was the method, and the copy in TCRdb shows in-frame clones only, minus some. The repertoire includes 30,000 to 35,000 clones, approximately 89% of them detected once, and about 2.2% sits in the top ten. The receptor was derived from a man in his forties with glioma. Here the sequenced sample was PBMCs, taken from a glioma patient whose treatment included an IDH1 peptide vaccine. The rearrangement uses TRBV29-1 and TRBJ1-1; the D gene is possibly TRBD1 (5 bases). The CDR3 nucleotides read TGCAGCGTTGCACTGGACACCGCTTTCCGAGCTGAAGCTTTCTTT. Residues: CSVALDTAFRAEAFF.